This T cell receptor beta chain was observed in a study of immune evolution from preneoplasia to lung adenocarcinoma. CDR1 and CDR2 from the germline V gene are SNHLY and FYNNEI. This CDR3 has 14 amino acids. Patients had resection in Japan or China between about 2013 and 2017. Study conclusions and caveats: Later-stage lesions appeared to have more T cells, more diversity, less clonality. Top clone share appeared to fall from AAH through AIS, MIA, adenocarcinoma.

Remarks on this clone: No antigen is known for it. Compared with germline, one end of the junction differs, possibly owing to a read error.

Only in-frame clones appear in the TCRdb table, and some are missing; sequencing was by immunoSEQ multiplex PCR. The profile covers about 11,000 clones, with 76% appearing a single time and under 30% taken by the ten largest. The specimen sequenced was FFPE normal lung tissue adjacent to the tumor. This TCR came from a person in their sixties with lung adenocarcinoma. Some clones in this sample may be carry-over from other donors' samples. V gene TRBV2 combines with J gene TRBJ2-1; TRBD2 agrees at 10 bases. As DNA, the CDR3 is TGTGCCAGCACTGAACTAGCGGGGTACAATGAGCAGTTCTTC. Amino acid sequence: CASTELAGYNEQFF.